This T cell receptor (beta chain) was documented in a study of T-cell reconstitution after alpha-beta-depleted transplantation in children. TCRbeta library preparation incorporated unique molecular identifiers. MiXCR was run by TCRdb on the PCR reads, yielding one entry per CDR3 protein. Of roughly 30,000 distinct CDR3 sequences in the sample, around 7% were seen once. The V gene's germline CDR1 is LNHNV and CDR2 YYDKDF (reference sequence). The CDR3 runs to 12 residues. V lost 3 bases and J 1 base, leaving 3 bases between the germline ends. General study results and limits: About two months after transplant, alpha-beta T cells reportedly came from several hundred expanded graft clones. Once a year had passed after transplant, T-cell counts and diversity came mostly from newly produced T cells.

This clonotype was found many times. Its antigen is still unknown. The origin of this receptor is a child less than two years old who had a stem cell transplant for acute myeloid leukemia, so the T cells may come from the graft donor. Material: peripheral blood, obtained 60 days after TCRalphabeta/CD19-depleted stem cell transplant. J is TRBJ1-1 and V is TRBV15; unclear D gene. CDR3 DNA sequence: TGTGCCACCAGCAGGAGGAACACTGAAGCTTTCTTT. As protein: CATSRRNTEAFF.